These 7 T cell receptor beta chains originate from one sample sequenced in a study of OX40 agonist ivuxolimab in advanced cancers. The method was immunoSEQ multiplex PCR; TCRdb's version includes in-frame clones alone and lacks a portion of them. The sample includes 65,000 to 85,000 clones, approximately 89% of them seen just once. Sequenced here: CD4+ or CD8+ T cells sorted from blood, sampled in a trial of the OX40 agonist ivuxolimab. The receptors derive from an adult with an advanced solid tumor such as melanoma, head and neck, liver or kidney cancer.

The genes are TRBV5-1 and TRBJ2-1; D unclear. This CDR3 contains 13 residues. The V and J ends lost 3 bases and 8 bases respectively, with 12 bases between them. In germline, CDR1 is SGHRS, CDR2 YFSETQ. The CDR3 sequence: CASSSAALDEQFF. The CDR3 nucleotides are TGCGCCAGCAGCTCCGCCGCGTTGGATGAGCAGTTCTTC.

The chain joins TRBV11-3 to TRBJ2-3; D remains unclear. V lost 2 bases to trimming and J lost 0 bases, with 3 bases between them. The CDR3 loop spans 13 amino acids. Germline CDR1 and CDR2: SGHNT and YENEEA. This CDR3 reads CASSLISTDTQYF. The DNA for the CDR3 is TGTGCCAGCAGCTTAATTAGCACAGATACGCAGTATTTT.

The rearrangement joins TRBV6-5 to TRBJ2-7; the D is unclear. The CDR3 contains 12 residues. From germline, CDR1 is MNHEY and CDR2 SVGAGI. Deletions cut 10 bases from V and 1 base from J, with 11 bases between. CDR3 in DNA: TGTGCCACCGCCACCCGATCCTACGAGCAGTACTTC. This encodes CATATRSYEQYF.

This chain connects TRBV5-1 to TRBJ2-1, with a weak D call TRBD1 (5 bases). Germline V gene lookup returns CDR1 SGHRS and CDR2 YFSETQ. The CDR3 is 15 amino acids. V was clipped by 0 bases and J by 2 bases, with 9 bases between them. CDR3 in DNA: TGCGCCAGCAGCTTGGAGTCAGGGACCTACAATGAGCAGTTCTTC. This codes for CASSLESGTYNEQFF.

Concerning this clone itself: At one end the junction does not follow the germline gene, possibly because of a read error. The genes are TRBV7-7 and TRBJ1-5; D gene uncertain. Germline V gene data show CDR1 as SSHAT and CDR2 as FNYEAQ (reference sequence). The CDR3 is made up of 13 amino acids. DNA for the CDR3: TGTGCTAGCAGCTTGACGGCCGATCAGCCCCAGCATTTT. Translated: CASSLTADQPQHF.

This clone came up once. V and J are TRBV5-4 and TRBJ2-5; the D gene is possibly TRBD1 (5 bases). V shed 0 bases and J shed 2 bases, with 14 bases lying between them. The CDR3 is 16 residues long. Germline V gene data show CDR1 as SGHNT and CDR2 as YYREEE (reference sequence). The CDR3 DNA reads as TGTGCCAGCAGCTTGGAGGGAAGGGGAACTCAAGAGACCCAGTACTTC. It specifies CASSLEGRGTQETQYF.

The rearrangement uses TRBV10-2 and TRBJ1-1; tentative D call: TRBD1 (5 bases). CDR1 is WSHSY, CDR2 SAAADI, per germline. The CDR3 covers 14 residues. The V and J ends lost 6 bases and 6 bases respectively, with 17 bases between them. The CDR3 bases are TGCGCCAGCAGGAGGGACCCCGAAATACCTGAAGCTTTCTTT. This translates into CASRRDPEIPEAFF.